This passage covers 30 T cell receptor beta chains from one sample sequenced in a study of cytomegalovirus exposure and HLA in healthy donors. PCR was performed using 60 Vbeta and 13 Jbeta primers. Some clones are missing from TCRdb's copy, which holds only in-frame ones; the method was immunoSEQ multiplex PCR. This table holds some 90,000 clones, 70% to 80% found once. The sequenced material came from PBMCs. These receptor sequences come from a man aged 55 to 70 in good health and CMV-seronegative.

V is TRBV11-3 and J is TRBJ1-6; D may be TRBD1 (5 bases). The V end lost 1 base, the J end lost 8 bases, and 9 bases lay between the germline ends. CDR1 and CDR2 from the germline V gene are SGHNT and YENEEA. The CDR3 covers 14 residues. CDR3 residues: CASSLGGLDSPLHF. CDR3 bases: TGTGCCAGCAGCTTAGGGGGCTTGGATTCACCCCTCCACTTT.

This clone was seen once. The CDR3 nucleotides are TGTGCCAGCAGCGTAGGGGCGGGAGCCACAGATACGCAGTATTTT. This sequence encodes CASSVGAGATDTQYF. The chain links TRBV9 to TRBJ2-3; 7 nucleotides align to TRBD2. CDR3 size: 15 residues. Germline trimming cut 0 bases from V and 2 bases from J; bases unmatched to any gene: 3. CDR1 and CDR2 from the germline V gene are SGDLS and YYNGEE.

This sequence joins TRBV7-6 and TRBJ1-6; D call uncertain. Germline lookup yields CDR1 SGHVS and CDR2 FNYEAQ. This CDR3 has 18 residues. Trimming took off 1 base at V and 0 bases at J, with 13 bases between the two ends. The CDR3 bases are TGTGCCAGCAGCTTAGACGCCCAGGTGAGCTCCTATAATTCACCCCTCCACTTT. Its translation is CASSLDAQVSSYNSPLHF.

The V gene is TRBV6-1, the J gene TRBJ1-5; no clear D gene. CDR1 MNHNS and CDR2 SASEGT come from the germline V gene. V was shortened by 3 bases and J by 6 bases, with 12 bases between the two germline ends. The CDR3 runs 14 residues. The CDR3 DNA is TGTGCCAGCAGTGAGGGCTCGTCAGGTCAGCCCCAGCATTTT. Its protein product is CASSEGSSGQPQHF.

On this clone: Other DNA sequences in this specimen translate into the identical CDR3. The rearrangement uses TRBV6-1 and TRBJ2-7; D is possibly TRBD2 (6 bases). Germline CDR1 and CDR2: MNHNS and SASEGT. The CDR3 has 14 residues. V lost 2 bases and J lost 4, with 12 bases in between. CDR3 DNA sequence: TGTGCCAGCAGTGAATGGGGCGGGACGTACGAGCAGTACTTC. This translates into CASSEWGGTYEQYF.

J is TRBJ2-7 and V is TRBV29-1, with D perhaps matching TRBD2 (5 bases). V was shortened by 7 bases and J by 2 bases, with 18 bases between the two germline ends. Per germline, CDR1 SQVTM and CDR2 ANQGSEA. The CDR3 is 14 residues long. In DNA form, the CDR3 reads TGCAGCGACCTAAGACGGAGGAAGACCTACGAGCAGTACTTC. This gives the protein CSDLRRRKTYEQYF.

This chain uses TRBV19 with TRBJ2-7, with D perhaps TRBD2 (6 bases). This CDR3 has 15 residues. Germline V gene lookup returns CDR1 LNHDA and CDR2 SQIVND (reference sequence). Between the trimmed V and J ends, which lost 4 bases and 3 bases, there was a span of 16 bases. The CDR3 nucleotides read TGTGCCAGTAGTACAGCGGGCGGGACCGACTACGAGCAGTACTTC. It is translated as CASSTAGGTDYEQYF.

J is TRBJ1-4 and V is TRBV19; D not resolved. Germline CDR1 LNHDA, CDR2 SQIVND (reference sequence). The V and J ends lost 6 bases and 8 bases respectively, with 22 bases between them. The CDR3 is 16 amino acids. In nucleotides, the CDR3 is TGTGCCAGTAGCACAGTTGGCTCGAGGGTAGAAGAAAAACTGTTTTTT. Amino acid sequence: CASSTVGSRVEEKLFF.

The chain has TRBV20-1 and TRBJ1-4, with D uncertain. CDR1 and CDR2 (germline): DFQATT, SNEGSKA (reference sequence). Trimming pared 6 bases from V and 4 bases from J, leaving 3 bases between. The CDR3 has 10 amino acids. This CDR3 is CSAINEKLFF. The CDR3 DNA sequence: TGCAGTGCCATTAATGAAAAACTGTTTTTT.

This chain uses TRBV5-1 with TRBJ2-2, with D perhaps TRBD1 (5 bases). The CDR3 runs 16 residues. Trimming cost V 4 bases and J 4 bases, with 17 bases left between them. Per germline, CDR1 SGHRS and CDR2 YFSETQ. CDR3 loop: CASSNNGQPFTGELFF. In DNA form, the CDR3 reads TGCGCCAGCAGCAACAACGGACAACCCTTCACCGGGGAGCTGTTTTTT.

This clone was seen a few times. This chain uses TRBV28 with TRBJ2-3; 7 bases agree with TRBD2. This CDR3 contains 16 residues. Germline CDR1 is MDHEN and CDR2 is SYDVKM. J lost 6 bases, V lost 2 bases, and 11 bases had no gene match. The CDR3, as DNA: TGTGCCAGCAGTTTAGTTCTGGCGGGAGTCCCCGATACGCAGTATTTT. Protein sequence: CASSLVLAGVPDTQYF. The full variable domain, completed using reference TRBV28 and TRBJ2-3, is DVKVTQSSRYLVKRTGEKVFLECVQDMDHENMFWYRQDPGLGLRLIYFSYDVKMKEKGDIPEGYSVSREKKERFSLILESASTNQTSMYLCASSLVLAGVPDTQYFGPGTRLTVL.

The table lists this clone with a few counts. The chain has TRBV15 and TRBJ2-7; tentative D call: TRBD1 (6 bases). CDR1 and CDR2 (germline): LNHNV, YYDKDF (reference sequence). The CDR3 extends over 17 amino acids. Deletions cut 0 bases from V and 2 bases from J, with 17 bases between. Written as DNA, the CDR3 is TGTGCCACCAGCAGAGATCATGGCAGGGGCGTAACCTACGAGCAGTACTTC. It yields the protein CATSRDHGRGVTYEQYF.

This chain links TRBV9 with TRBJ1-3, with D perhaps matching TRBD1 (5 bases). The CDR3 consists of 16 residues. Germline V gene sequence: CDR1 SGDLS, CDR2 YYNGEE. V was trimmed by 1 base and J by 0 bases, leaving 11 bases between them. In DNA form, the CDR3 reads TGTGCCAGCAGCGTAAGATCGGACACCTCTGGAAACACCATATATTTT. It is translated as CASSVRSDTSGNTIYF.

The sample holds one count of this clone. CDR3 nucleotide sequence: TGTGCCAGCAGCTTAGGGGGCGCGGATTCACCCCTCCACTTT. It is translated as CASSLGGADSPLHF. This chain links TRBV7-2 with TRBJ1-6; D is possibly TRBD1 (5 bases). Trimming cost V 1 base and J 8 bases, with 9 bases left between them. The length of the CDR3 is 14 residues. Germline V gives CDR1 SGHTA, CDR2 FQGNSA. The full variable domain, its missing parts supplied by reference TRBV7-2 and TRBJ1-6, is GAGVSQSPSNKVTEKGKDVELRCDPISGHTALYWYRQSLGQGLEFLIYFQGNSAPDKSGLPSDRFSAERTGGSVSTLTIQRTQQEDSAVYLCASSLGGADSPLHFGNGTRLTVT.

The rearrangement uses TRBV5-6 and TRBJ2-5; 8 positions match TRBD2. With 2 bases clipped from V and 5 bases from J, the junction kept 2 bases outside the gene matches. This CDR3 has 13 residues. Germline values: CDR1 SGHDT, CDR2 YYEEEE. The chain's CDR3 is CASSFRLAETQYF. CDR3 nucleotide sequence: TGTGCCAGCAGCTTTCGACTAGCGGAGACCCAGTACTTC.

The chain has TRBV7-2 and TRBJ1-6, with 7 bases lining up with TRBD1. Germline V gene sequence: CDR1 SGHTA, CDR2 FQGNSA. This CDR3 comprises 15 residues. V lost 2 bases to trimming and J lost 8 bases; unmatched junction nucleotides: 6. The CDR3 nucleotides read TGTGCCAGCAGCTTACAAGGGGGCCGCCATTCACCCCTCCACTTT. Translating gives CASSLQGGRHSPLHF.

This sequence joins TRBV10-2 and TRBJ2-7; D is perhaps TRBD2 (6 bases). V gave up 0 bases and J gave up 3 bases, with 6 bases separating them. The CDR3 has 13 residues. Per the germline V gene, CDR1 is WSHSY and CDR2 is SAAADI. The CDR3 bases are TGCGCCAGCAGTGAGTCTAGCGGCTACGAGCAGTACTTC. Its protein is CASSESSGYEQYF.

The rearrangement uses TRBV7-2 and TRBJ1-1, with no clear D. Germline lookup yields CDR1 SGHTA and CDR2 FQGNSA. V lost 3 bases to trimming and J lost 1 base, with 3 bases between them. The CDR3 loop spans 12 amino acids. CDR3 DNA sequence: TGTGCCAGCAGCTTCGGGAACACTGAAGCTTTCTTT. It yields the protein CASSFGNTEAFF.

The chain recombines TRBV5-1 with TRBJ1-1; TRBD1 aligns across 8 bases. CDR1 is SGHRS and CDR2 is YFSETQ in the germline V gene. Trimming removed 1 base from V and 2 bases from J; junction bases left unmatched: 7. The CDR3 is 16 amino acids. CDR3 sequence reads: CASSLLTGAENTEAFF. In DNA form, the CDR3 reads TGCGCCAGCAGCTTGCTGACAGGGGCGGAAAACACTGAAGCTTTCTTT.

The chain couples TRBV6-4 to TRBJ1-5; D may be TRBD1 (5 bases). CDR1 MRHNA and CDR2 SNTAGT come from the germline V gene. CDR3 length: 14 amino acids. Between the trimmed V and J ends, which lost 6 bases and 0 bases, there was a span of 9 bases. The CDR3 loop reads CASRDIYSNQPQHF. For the CDR3, the DNA is TGTGCCAGCAGGGACATATATAGCAATCAGCCCCAGCATTTT.

The genes are TRBV19 and TRBJ2-7; 10 bases are a match to TRBD2. CDR1 is LNHDA and CDR2 is SQIVND in the germline V gene (reference sequence). The CDR3 sequence is 14 residues long. The V and J ends lost 5 bases and 7 bases, in that order; junction bases with no gene match: 8. CDR3 DNA sequence: TGTGCCAGTAGTGTTACTAGCGGGGATTCGGAGCAGTACTTC. This gives the protein CASSVTSGDSEQYF.

Here the CDR3 DNA reads TGTGCCAGCTCACCACGTGGTCTCGGCACTGAAGCTTTCTTT. It yields the protein CASSPRGLGTEAFF. J is TRBJ1-1 and V is TRBV18; D call uncertain. This CDR3 has 14 residues. V was pared by 1 base and J by 4 bases, with 10 bases between. Germline V gene data show CDR1 as KGHSH and CDR2 as LQKENI.

The V call is TRBV6-1, the J call TRBJ1-2; TRBD1 might be the D (6 bases). CDR1 MNHNS and CDR2 SASEGT come from the germline V gene. The V end lost 0 bases, the J end lost 0 bases, and 8 bases lay between the germline ends. This CDR3 is built from 15 residues. The CDR3, as DNA: TGTGCCAGCAGTGAAGCGAAGGGGGCTAACTATGGCTACACCTTC. This sequence encodes CASSEAKGANYGYTF.

This chain uses TRBV7-8 with TRBJ2-7; D is possibly TRBD1 (5 bases). CDR1 and CDR2 from the germline V gene are SGHVS and FQNEAQ. CDR3 length: 15 amino acids. Trimming shortened V by 5 bases and J by 3 bases, and 17 bases separated the two germline ends. The CDR3 bases are TGTGCCAGCAGCCCTTTAGGGGCGCAGGTCTACGAGCAGTACTTC. Residues: CASSPLGAQVYEQYF.

V gene TRBV5-1 combines with J gene TRBJ1-6; a possible D gene is TRBD1 (6 bases). Germline CDR1 is SGHRS and CDR2 is YFSETQ. This CDR3 comprises 16 residues. V was pared by 4 bases and J by 10 bases, with 21 bases between. Here the CDR3 reads CASSEDPGHRTSPLHF. CDR3 in DNA: TGCGCCAGCAGCGAGGACCCGGGACACAGAACGTCACCCCTCCACTTT.

The gene calls are TRBV28 and TRBJ1-1, with 8 nucleotides matching TRBD1. Germline V gives CDR1 MDHEN, CDR2 SYDVKM. J was trimmed by 4 bases and V by 6 bases; bases with no gene match: 4. This CDR3 region has 13 residues. The CDR3 spells CASSLDRGTEAFF. CDR3 nucleotide sequence: TGTGCCAGCAGCCTAGACAGGGGCACTGAAGCTTTCTTT.

V usage is TRBV10-2 and J usage is TRBJ2-3; no clear D gene. The V end lost 6 bases, the J end lost 2 bases, and 9 bases lay between the germline ends. The V gene's germline CDR1 is WSHSY and CDR2 SAAADI. The CDR3 contains 13 residues. Here the CDR3 DNA reads TGCGCCAGCAGGGCACGCTCCACAGATACGCAGTATTTT. Translation: CASRARSTDTQYF.

V is TRBV7-2 and J is TRBJ1-2; D is unresolved. CDR3 length: 15 residues. In germline, CDR1 is SGHTA, CDR2 FQGNSA. Trimming left V 7 bases short and J 4 bases short, with 19 bases between. CDR3 nucleotides: TGTGCCAGCACCCCAGGAGGAGGGTCTTCCTATGGCTACACCTTC. Its translation: CASTPGGGSSYGYTF. Supplemented by reference TRBV7-2 and TRBJ1-2, the full variable domain reads GAGVSQSPSNKVTEKGKDVELRCDPISGHTALYWYRQSLGQGLEFLIYFQGNSAPDKSGLPSDRFSAERTGGSVSTLTIQRTQQEDSAVYLCASTPGGGSSYGYTFGSGTRLTVV.

Only one count was recorded for this clone. This chain links TRBV2 with TRBJ1-1, with 7 nucleotides matching TRBD1. Germline CDR1 and CDR2: SNHLY and FYNNEI. There are 14 residues in the CDR3. J lost 6 bases, V lost 4 bases, and 8 bases had no gene match. The DNA for the CDR3 is TGTGCCAGCAGTGGCAGGGGGAAGGGCGCTGAAGCTTTCTTT. It translates to CASSGRGKGAEAFF.

The V gene is TRBV27, the J gene TRBJ1-1, with D unclear. This CDR3 has 14 amino acids. Germline V gene data show CDR1 as MNHEY and CDR2 as SMNVEV (reference sequence). The V gene lost 0 bases and the J gene lost 1 base, with 6 bases spanning the gap. The chain's CDR3 is CASSLSRGNTEAFF. CDR3 nucleotide sequence: TGTGCCAGCAGTTTATCCCGGGGGAACACTGAAGCTTTCTTT.